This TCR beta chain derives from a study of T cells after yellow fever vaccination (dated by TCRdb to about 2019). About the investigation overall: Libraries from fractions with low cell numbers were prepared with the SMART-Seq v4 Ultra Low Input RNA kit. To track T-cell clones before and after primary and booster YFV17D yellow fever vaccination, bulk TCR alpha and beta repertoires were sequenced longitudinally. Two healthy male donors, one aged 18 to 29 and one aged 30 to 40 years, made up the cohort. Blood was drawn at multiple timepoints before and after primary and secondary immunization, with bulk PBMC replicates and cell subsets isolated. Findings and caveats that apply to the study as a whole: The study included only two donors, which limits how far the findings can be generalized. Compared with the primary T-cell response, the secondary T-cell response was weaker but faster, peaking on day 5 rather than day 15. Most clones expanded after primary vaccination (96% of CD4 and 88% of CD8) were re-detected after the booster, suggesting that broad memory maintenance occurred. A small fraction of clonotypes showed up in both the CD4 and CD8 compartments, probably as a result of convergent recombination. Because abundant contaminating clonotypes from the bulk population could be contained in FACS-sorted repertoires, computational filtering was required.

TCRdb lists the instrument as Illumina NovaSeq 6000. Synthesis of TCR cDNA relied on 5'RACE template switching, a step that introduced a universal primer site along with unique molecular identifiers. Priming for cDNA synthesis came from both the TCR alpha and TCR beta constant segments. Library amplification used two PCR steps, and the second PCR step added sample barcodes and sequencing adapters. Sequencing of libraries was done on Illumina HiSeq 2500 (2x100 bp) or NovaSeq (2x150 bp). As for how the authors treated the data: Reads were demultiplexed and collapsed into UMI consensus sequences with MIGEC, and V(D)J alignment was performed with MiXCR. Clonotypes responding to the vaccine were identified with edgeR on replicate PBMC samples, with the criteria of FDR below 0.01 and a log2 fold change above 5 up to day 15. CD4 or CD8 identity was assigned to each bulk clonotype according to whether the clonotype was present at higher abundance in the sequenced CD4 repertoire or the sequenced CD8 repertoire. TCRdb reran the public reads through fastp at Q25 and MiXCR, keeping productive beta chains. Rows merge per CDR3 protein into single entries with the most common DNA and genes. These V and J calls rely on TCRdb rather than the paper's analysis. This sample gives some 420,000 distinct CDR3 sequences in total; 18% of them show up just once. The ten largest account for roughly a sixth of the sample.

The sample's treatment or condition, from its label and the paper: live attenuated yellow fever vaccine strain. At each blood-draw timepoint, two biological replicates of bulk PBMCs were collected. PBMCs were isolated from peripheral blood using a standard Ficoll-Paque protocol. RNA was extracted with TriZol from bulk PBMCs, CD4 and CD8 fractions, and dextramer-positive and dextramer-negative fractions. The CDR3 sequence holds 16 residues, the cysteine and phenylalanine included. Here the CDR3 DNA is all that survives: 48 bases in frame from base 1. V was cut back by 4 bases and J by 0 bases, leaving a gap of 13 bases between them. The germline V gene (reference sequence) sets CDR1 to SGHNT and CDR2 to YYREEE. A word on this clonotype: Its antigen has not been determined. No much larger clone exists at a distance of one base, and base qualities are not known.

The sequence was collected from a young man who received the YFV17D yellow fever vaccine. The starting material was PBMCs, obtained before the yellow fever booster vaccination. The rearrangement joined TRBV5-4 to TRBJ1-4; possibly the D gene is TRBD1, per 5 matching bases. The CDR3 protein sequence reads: CASSRGGGATNEKLFF. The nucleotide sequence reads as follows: TGTGCCAGCAGCCGCGGGGGAGGGGCAACTAATGAAAAACTGTTTTTT.